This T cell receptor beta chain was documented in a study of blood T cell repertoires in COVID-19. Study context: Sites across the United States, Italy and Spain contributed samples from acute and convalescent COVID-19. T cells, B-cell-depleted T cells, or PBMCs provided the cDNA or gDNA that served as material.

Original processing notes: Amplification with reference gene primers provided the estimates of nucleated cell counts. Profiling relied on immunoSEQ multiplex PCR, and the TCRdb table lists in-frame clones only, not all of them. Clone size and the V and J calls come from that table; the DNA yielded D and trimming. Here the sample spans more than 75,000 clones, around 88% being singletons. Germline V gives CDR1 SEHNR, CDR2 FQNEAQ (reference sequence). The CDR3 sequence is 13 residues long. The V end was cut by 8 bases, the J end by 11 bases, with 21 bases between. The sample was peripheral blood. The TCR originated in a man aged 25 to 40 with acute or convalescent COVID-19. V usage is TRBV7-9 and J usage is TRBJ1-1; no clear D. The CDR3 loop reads CASRLGQEATAFF. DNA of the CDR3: TGTGCCAGCCGACTTGGGCAGGAGGCGACGGCTTTCTTT.